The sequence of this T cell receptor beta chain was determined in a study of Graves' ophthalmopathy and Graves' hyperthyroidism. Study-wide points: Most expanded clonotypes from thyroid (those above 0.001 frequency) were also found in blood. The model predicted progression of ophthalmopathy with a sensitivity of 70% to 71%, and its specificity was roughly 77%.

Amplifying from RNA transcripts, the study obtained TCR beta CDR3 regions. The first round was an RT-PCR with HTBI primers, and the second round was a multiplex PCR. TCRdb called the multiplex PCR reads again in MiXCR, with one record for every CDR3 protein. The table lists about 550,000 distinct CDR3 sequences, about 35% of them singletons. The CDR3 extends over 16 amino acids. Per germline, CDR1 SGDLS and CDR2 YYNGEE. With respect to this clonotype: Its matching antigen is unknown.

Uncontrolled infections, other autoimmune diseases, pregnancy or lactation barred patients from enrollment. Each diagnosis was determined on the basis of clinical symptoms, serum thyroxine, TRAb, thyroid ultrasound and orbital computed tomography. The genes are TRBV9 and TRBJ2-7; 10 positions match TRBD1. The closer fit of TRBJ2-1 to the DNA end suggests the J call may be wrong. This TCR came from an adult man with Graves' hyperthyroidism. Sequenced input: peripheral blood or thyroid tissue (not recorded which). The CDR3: CASSVEMGTGVNEQFF. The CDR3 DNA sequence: TGTGCCAGCAGCGTAGAGATGGGGACAGGGGTGAATGAGCAGTTCTTC.